This T cell receptor beta chain was obtained from a study of T cells in Graves' hyperthyroidism and ophthalmopathy. This clonotype was seen ten or more times. V was pared by 4 bases and J by 3 bases, with 5 bases of the junction left unmatched. Germline loops: CDR1 SGHAT, CDR2 FQDESV (reference sequence). This CDR3 has 15 amino acids. The CDR3 regions of TCR beta were amplified from RNA transcripts. Researchers ran a first-round RT-PCR on the TCR CDR3 using the HTBI primer set. TCRdb passed the multiplex PCR reads through MiXCR, listing each CDR3 protein once. The sample records under 350,000 distinct CDR3 sequences, 15% to 20% being singletons.

The chain recombines TRBV11-1 with TRBJ2-1; 8 bases are a match to TRBD2. The sequenced sample was blood. The TCR sequence derives from a woman aged 45-65 years with Graves' hyperthyroidism. CDR3 loop: CASSSTSGDYNEQFF. CDR3 DNA sequence: TGTGCCAGCAGCTCAACTAGCGGCGACTACAATGAGCAGTTCTTC. Full variable domain (outside the CDR3, taken from reference TRBV11-1 and TRBJ2-1): EAEVAQSPRYKITEKSQAVAFWCDPISGHATLYWYRQILGQGPELLVQFQDESVVDDSQLPKDRFSAERLKGVDSTLKIQPAELGDSAMYLCASSSTSGDYNEQFFGPGTRLTVL.